This TCR beta chain was captured in a study of cytomegalovirus exposure and HLA in healthy donors. General study points: A missense DCLRE1C variant was associated with V- and J-gene trimming of TCR beta chains in a later analysis, and an independent cohort replicated the association. A later analysis linked about 17,000 TCR beta sequences to HLA alleles at 0.05 false discovery rate.

The V segment lost 0 bases and the J segment 0 bases; nucleotides outside the gene matches: 5. The germline CDR1 and CDR2 sequences are SGDLS and YYNGEE. The CDR3 sequence is 17 residues long. In the PCR, 60 Vbeta and 13 Jbeta primers were used. Some clones are missing from TCRdb's copy, which holds only in-frame ones; the method was immunoSEQ multiplex PCR. Among more than 85,000 clones listed, roughly 79% were seen once. Points on this clone: The antigen is undetermined.

Sequenced: PBMCs. The sequence was obtained from a woman aged 45-60 years in good health and CMV-seropositive. This sequence joins TRBV9 and TRBJ1-3, with TRBD1 identical over 8 bases. In DNA form, the CDR3 reads TGTGCCAGCAGCGTAGGTGGACAGGGAATCTCTGGAAACACCATATATTTT. Protein sequence: CASSVGGQGISGNTIYF.